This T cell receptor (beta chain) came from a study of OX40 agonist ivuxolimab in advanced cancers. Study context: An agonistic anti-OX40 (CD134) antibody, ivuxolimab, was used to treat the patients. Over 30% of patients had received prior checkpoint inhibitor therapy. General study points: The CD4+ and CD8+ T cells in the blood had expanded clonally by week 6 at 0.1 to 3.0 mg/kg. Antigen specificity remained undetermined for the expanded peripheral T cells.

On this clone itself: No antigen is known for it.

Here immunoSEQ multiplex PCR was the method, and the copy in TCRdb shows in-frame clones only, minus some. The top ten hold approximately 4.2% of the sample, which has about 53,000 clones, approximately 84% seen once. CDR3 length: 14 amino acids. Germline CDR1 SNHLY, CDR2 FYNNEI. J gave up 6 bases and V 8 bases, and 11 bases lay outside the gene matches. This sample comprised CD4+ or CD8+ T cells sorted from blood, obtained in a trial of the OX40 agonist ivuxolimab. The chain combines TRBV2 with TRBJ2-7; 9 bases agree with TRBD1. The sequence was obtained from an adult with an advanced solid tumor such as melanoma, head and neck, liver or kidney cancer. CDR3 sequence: CASGRDRAVGEQYF. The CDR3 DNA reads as TGTGCCAGCGGCAGGGACAGGGCGGTCGGCGAGCAGTACTTC.